This paragraph covers one T cell receptor beta chain sequence. The sample belongs to a study of blood T cell repertoires in COVID-19. As for the study in general: COVID-19 samples, acute and convalescent, were from the United States, Italy and Spain. PBMCs, B-cell-depleted T cells, or T cells were the source of the cDNA or gDNA that made up the material.

Methods used by the authors: Researchers report that nucleated cell counts were estimated from reference gene primer amplification. Assay: immunoSEQ multiplex PCR; the TCRdb copy retains only in-frame clones and omits some. V, J and clone size are those of that table, while D and trimming were read from the DNA. The sample has approximately 140,000 clones, around 85% seen once. The germline V and J ends were trimmed by 8 bases and 3 bases, with 20 bases remaining between them. This CDR3 has 16 amino acids. CDR1 is MDHEN, CDR2 SYDVKM, per germline. Specimen: peripheral blood. The TCR was taken from a woman aged 40 to 50 with active or convalescent COVID-19. The chain combines TRBV28 with TRBJ1-5, with D possibly TRBD1 on 5 matching bases. The DNA for the CDR3 is TGTGCCAGCTACGACTGGCGCAAAGGGGCCAATCAGCCCCAGCATTTT. It translates to CASYDWRKGANQPQHF.